Each of the 10 T cell receptor beta chains below was sequenced from the same sample in a study of Ad26.COV2.S vaccination and SARS-CoV-2 variants. Libraries were prepared by immunoSEQ multiplex PCR; TCRdb keeps only in-frame clonotypes and omits some of them. The profile shows around 400,000 clones, around 90% of them singletons. Noted treatment: roughly 20 received Ad26.COV2.S at low or high dose, single or two shots; about 5 received placebo; per-sample allocation not given. Collection of the samples took place on day 63 after the first injection of vaccine or placebo. Source: peripheral blood, taken in a trial of Ad26.COV2.S vaccine versus placebo. These receptors all come from a person aged 18-60 years who received the Ad26.COV2.S COVID-19 vaccine or a placebo.

V and J are TRBV20-1 and TRBJ2-1; D remains ambiguous. Germline V gene sequence: CDR1 DFQATT, CDR2 SNEGSKA (reference sequence). CDR3 size: 15 residues. V lost 3 bases, J lost 6 bases, and 18 bases lay in between. The CDR3, as DNA: TGCAGTGCTAGTAGGACCTCTCCCCCTCTCAATGAGCAGTTCTTC. The encoded protein is CSASRTSPPLNEQFF.

The chain is built from TRBV20-1 and TRBJ2-1; D remains ambiguous. The CDR3 is 14 residues long. The germline gives CDR1 DFQATT, CDR2 SNEGSKA (reference sequence). Deletions cut 3 bases from V and 2 bases from J, with 11 bases between. The CDR3 DNA reads TGCAGTGCTAGTCGTCCTGGAACCTACAATGAGCAGTTCTTC. Translated: CSASRPGTYNEQFF.

The CDR3, as DNA: TGCGCCAGCAGCCAAGCTCCAGGGACCGAAGCTTTCTTT. Translated: CASSQAPGTEAFF. This rearrangement joins TRBV4-3 to TRBJ1-1; D is possibly TRBD1 (5 bases). CDR1 LGHNA and CDR2 YSLEER come from the germline V gene. The CDR3 runs to 13 residues. The ends were cut back, 1 base at V and 8 bases at J, with 11 bases in the middle.

The V call is TRBV5-6, the J call TRBJ2-1, with TRBD2 as a possible D gene (7 bases). V gave up 4 bases and J gave up 2 bases, with 19 bases separating them. CDR1 and CDR2 from the germline V gene are SGHDT and YYEEEE. The CDR3 contains 17 residues. CDR3 bases: TGTGCCAGCAGCGGGGGGGGCGCGGCCCCGGCCTACAATGAGCAGTTCTTC. Its protein is CASSGGGAAPAYNEQFF.

For this clone: The same CDR3 can be traced to other DNA sequences in this sample. The chain is built from TRBV5-6 and TRBJ1-2; D not resolved. The V gene lost 4 bases and the J gene lost 3 bases, with 7 bases spanning the gap. The CDR3 has 12 amino acids. From germline, CDR1 is SGHDT and CDR2 YYEEEE. The CDR3 region has the DNA TGTGCCAGCAGCCCAAGAGACTATGGCTACACCTTC. Its translation is CASSPRDYGYTF. Looking up the rest from reference TRBV5-6 and TRBJ1-2 gives the full variable domain: DAGVTQSPTHLIKTRGQQVTLRCSPKSGHDTVSWYQQALGQGPQFIFQYYEEEERQRGNFPDRFSGHQFPNYSSELNVNALLLGDSALYLCASSPRDYGYTFGSGTRLTVV.

The genes are TRBV2 and TRBJ2-7; 7 bases match TRBD2. The CDR3 has 14 amino acids. The germline V gene has CDR1 SNHLY and CDR2 FYNNEI. J lost 0 bases, V lost 9 bases, and 8 bases had no gene match. The CDR3 DNA sequence: TGTGCCAGTAACCGGGACTACAGCTCCTACGAGCAGTACTTC. Amino acids: CASNRDYSSYEQYF.

The genes are TRBV28 and TRBJ2-5; no reliable D call. V was cut by 5 bases and J by 2 bases, with 12 bases left in between. Germline CDR1 and CDR2: MDHEN and SYDVKM. CDR3 length equals 14 residues. In DNA form, the CDR3 reads TGTGCCAGCAGTACCCTATGGCCACAAGAGACCCAGTACTTC. Translated, it gives CASSTLWPQETQYF.

Regarding this clone: Mismatch with germline at one junction end may stem from a read error. J is TRBJ1-5 and V is TRBV5-5, with D possibly being TRBD1 (6 bases). The V gene's germline CDR1 is SGHKS and CDR2 YYEKEE (reference sequence). CDR3 size: 14 residues. CDR3 in amino acids: CASRLGAGNQPQHF. For the CDR3, the DNA is TGTGCCAGCAGGTTGGGGGCTGGCAATCAGCCCCAGCATTTT.

The chain uses TRBV6-2 or TRBV6-3 and TRBJ1-1; D gene uncertain. CDR1 is MNHEY, CDR2 SVGEGT, per germline. The V end was cut by 2 bases, the J end by 0 bases, with 10 bases between. This CDR3 is 15 amino acids long. In DNA form, the CDR3 reads TGTGCCAGCAGTTACCCCCCGGGATTGAACACTGAAGCTTTCTTT. Encoded protein: CASSYPPGLNTEAFF.

A remark on this clone: The sample carries other DNA sequences with the same CDR3. The chain joins TRBV27 to TRBJ2-1; either TRBD1 or TRBD2 may fit D (6 bases each). With 5 bases removed from V and 0 bases from J, the gap between germline ends came to 11 bases. The CDR3 runs 15 residues. CDR1 MNHEY and CDR2 SMNVEV come from the germline V gene (reference sequence). CDR3 loop: CASSPGASSYNEQFF. For the CDR3, the DNA is TGTGCCAGCAGTCCGGGGGCGAGCTCCTACAATGAGCAGTTCTTC.